This T cell receptor beta chain was captured by sequencing in a study of blood T cell repertoires in COVID-19. The overall study: There were acute and convalescent COVID-19 samples, and they came from the United States, Italy and Spain. From T cells, B-cell-depleted T cells, or PBMCs came the material, which was cDNA or gDNA.

On this clone itself: Mismatch with germline at one junction end may stem from a read error.

As processed by the authors: Nucleated cell counts were estimated from reference gene primer amplification. This table comes from immunoSEQ multiplex PCR, and its TCRdb copy is limited to in-frame clones, with some not included. The V and J calls and the clone size are those of that table, but D and trimming were determined from the DNA. Of around 260,000 clones in the sample, about nine tenths are singletons; the top ten hold roughly 0.96%. In germline, CDR1 is KGHSH, CDR2 LQKENI. The CDR3 is 13 residues long. The sequence derives from a woman in her 40s who had recovered from COVID-19. The sample was peripheral blood. J is TRBJ2-3 and V is TRBV18; D gene ambiguous. The CDR3: CASSPKSTDTQYF. CDR3 DNA: TGTGCCAGCTCACCTAAGAGCACGGATACGCAGTATTTT.